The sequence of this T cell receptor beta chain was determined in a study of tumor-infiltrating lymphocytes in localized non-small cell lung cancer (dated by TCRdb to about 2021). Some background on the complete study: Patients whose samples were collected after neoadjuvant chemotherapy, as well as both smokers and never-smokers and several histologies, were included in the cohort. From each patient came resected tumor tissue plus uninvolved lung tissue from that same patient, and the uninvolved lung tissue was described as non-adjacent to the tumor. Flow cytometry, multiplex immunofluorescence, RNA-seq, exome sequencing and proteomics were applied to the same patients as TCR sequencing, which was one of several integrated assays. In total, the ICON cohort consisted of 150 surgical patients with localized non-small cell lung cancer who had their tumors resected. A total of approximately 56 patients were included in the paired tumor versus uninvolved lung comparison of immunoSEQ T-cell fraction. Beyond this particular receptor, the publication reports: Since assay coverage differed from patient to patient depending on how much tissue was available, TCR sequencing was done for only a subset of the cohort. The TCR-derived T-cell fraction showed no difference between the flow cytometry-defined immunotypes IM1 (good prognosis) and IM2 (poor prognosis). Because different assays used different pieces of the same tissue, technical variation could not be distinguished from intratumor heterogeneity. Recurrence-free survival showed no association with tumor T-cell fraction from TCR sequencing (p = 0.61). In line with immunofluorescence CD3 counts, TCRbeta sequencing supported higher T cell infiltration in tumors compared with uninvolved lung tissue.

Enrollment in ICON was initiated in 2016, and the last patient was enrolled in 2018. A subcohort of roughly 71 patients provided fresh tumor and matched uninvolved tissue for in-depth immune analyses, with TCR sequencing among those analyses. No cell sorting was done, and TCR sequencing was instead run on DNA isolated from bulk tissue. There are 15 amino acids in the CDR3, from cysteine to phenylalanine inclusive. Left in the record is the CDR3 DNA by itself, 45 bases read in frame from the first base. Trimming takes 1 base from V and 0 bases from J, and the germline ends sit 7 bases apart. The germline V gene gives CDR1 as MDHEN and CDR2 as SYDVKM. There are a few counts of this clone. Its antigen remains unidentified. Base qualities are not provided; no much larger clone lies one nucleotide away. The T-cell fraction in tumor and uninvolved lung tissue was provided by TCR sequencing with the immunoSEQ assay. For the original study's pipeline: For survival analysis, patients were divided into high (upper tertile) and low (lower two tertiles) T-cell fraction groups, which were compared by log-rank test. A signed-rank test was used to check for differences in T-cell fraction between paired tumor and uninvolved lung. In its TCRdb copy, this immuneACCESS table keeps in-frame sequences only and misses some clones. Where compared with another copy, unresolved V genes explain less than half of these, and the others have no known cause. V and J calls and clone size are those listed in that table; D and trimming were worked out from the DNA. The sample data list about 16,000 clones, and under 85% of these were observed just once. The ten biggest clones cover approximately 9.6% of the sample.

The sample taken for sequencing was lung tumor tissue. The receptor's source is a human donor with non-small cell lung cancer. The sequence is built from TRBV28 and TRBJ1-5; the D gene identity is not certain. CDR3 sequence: CASSLFSHSNQPQHF. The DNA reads TGTGCCAGCAGTTTATTCTCGCATAGCAATCAGCCCCAGCATTTT.